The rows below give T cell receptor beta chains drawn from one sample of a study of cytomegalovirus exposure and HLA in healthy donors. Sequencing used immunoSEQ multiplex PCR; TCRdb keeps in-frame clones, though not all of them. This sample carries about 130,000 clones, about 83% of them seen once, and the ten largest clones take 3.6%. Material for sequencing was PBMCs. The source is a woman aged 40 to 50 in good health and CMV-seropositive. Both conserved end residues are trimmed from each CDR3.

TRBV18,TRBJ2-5,ASSLWTLKTLETQY
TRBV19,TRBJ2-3,ASSGSNTDTQY
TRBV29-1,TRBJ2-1,SVEGLADYNEQF
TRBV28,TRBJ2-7,ASTEGTGKTYEQY
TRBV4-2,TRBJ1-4,ASNYVERALEKLF
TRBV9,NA,ASSPGSRGGEQY
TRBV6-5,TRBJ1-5,ASSYEVGRSQH
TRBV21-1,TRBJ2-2,ASSKVGTSGSLWVAGELF
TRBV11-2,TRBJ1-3,ASSLERGTENTIY
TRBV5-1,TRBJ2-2,ASQGLPNTGELF
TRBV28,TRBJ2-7,ASSLLTRLASSYEQY
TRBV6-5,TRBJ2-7,ASSPTTIPSEQY
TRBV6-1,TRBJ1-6,ASSEVSILNNSPLH
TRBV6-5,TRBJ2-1,ASSTTGTRDNEQF
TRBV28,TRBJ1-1,AGGPGQGLMNTEAF
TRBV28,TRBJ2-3,AAGTPDTQY
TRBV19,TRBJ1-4,ASSITTGSNEKLF
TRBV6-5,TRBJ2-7,ASSPTTVLYEQY
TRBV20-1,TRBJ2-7,SAGSYEQY
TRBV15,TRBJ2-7,ATSREGTTTYEQY
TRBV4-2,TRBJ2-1,ASSQGTRKDEQF
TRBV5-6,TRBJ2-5,ASSPLAEETQY
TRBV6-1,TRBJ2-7,ASSDPGGEATYEQY
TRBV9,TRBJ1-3,ASSPIRGGQLGNTIY
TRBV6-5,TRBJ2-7,ASSLSGSSYEQY
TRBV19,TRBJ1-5,ASSTDRIGNQPQH
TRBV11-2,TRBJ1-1,ASSLVGGANTEAF
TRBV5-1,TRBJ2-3,ASSLGGYQDTQY
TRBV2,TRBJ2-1,ASTLLWLAGGSSYNEQF
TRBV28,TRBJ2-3,ASSRQGSTDTQY
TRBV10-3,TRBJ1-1,AISANRENTEAF
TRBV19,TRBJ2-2,ASRIPYPNTGELF
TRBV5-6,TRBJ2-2,ASTDLGRLGDTGELF
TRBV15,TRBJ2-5,ATSPGGQGSEQY
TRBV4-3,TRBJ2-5,ASSQDVGGEAQY
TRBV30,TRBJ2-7,AWNLQGADYEQY
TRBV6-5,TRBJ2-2,ASSSRTSGAGGELF
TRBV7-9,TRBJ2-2,ASSLSRTLSGSKTGELF
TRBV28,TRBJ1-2,AITGQGAAGYT
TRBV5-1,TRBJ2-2,ASSLMGRSNTGELF
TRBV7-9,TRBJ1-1,AGWTGENTEAF
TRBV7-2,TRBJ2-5,ASSVYRLLQETQY
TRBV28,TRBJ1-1,ASSFLVQGAF
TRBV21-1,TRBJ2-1,ASWPPRDEQF
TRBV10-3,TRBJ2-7,AIGPGQGQHEQY
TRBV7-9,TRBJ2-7,SSSLAGGPYEQY
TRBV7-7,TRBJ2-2,ASSLDYQGELF
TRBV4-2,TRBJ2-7,ASSQDLAGSYEQY
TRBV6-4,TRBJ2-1,ASSFQGARLNEQF
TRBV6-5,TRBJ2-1,ASRGTSGNEQF
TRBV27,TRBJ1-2,ASSPRAGGYT
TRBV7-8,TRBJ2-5,ASSGGGETQY